This T cell receptor (beta chain) was recorded in a study of cytomegalovirus exposure and HLA in healthy donors (dated by TCRdb to 2015 to 2018). For the study in its entirety: According to a later analysis, the 120 or so validation repertoires were produced on the same platform as the 666 repertoires of the first cohort. The study aimed to test whether cataloging public T cell receptors could reveal signatures of past pathogen exposure. A separate validation cohort of over 95 different subjects was used in addition to the roughly 700-subject first cohort. The study combined high-throughput TCR immunosequencing, statistical association of individual TCRs with disease status, and machine learning to predict cytomegalovirus infection status. What the work shows at the level of the full study, not this receptor alone: Most TCR sequences were observed very rarely across donors, whereas some public TCRs were present in many individuals. The study gave a list of roughly 150 TCR beta chains associated with cytomegalovirus. The authors suggested that the approach could potentially be generalized to other disease states and immunological phenotypes. In vitro tests confirmed that a few of the cytomegalovirus-associated TCR beta chains recognize cytomegalovirus antigens. In both the original and validation cohorts, the classifier was reported to diagnose cytomegalovirus status with high specificity and sensitivity. All 120 or so repertoires were used to score co-occurrence in the validation cohort in a later analysis, because that analysis had no HLA typing for the cohort. Of the cluster scores, around 95% were above 0 in a later analysis, which found that TCRs clustered in the first cohort also tended to co-occur in the 120 validation repertoires.

Its CDR3 holds 13 amino acids, cysteine through phenylalanine. Kept here is only the CDR3 DNA, which spans 39 bases and is read in frame from base 1. According to the germline V gene (reference sequence), CDR1 reads GTSNPN and CDR2 reads SVGIG. V was cut back by 2 bases and J by 7 bases, leaving a gap of 9 bases between them. The donors belonged to the validation cohort of over a hundred subjects, which was separate from the approximately 680-subject first cohort. This clone was seen just once. It has no known antigen specificity. Base quality data are lacking; no much larger clone is found one base away. Library preparation used the immunoSEQ multiplex PCR assay. From the authors' description of their analysis: To diagnose cytomegalovirus status from the catalog of TCR beta chain sequences, a statistical classification framework was built. TCRdb mirrors the immuneACCESS table, restricted to in-frame sequences. Some clones are absent from its copies; in checked studies, under half trace to an unresolved V gene, and the reason for the others is unknown. V and J calls and clone size are as listed in that table; D and trimming were resolved from the DNA. The table for this sample lists 150,000 to 200,000 clones; less than 90% of them were counted only once. The ten biggest clones cover 10% of the sample.

The receptor was derived from a young man in good health and CMV-seropositive. Sequenced input: PBMCs. Recombination connected TRBV30 to TRBJ1-6; a tentative D call is TRBD1 (5 bases match). Here is the DNA: TGTGCCTGGAGTTGGGGGGGGAATTCACCCCTCCACTTT. It encodes CAWSWGGNSPLHF.